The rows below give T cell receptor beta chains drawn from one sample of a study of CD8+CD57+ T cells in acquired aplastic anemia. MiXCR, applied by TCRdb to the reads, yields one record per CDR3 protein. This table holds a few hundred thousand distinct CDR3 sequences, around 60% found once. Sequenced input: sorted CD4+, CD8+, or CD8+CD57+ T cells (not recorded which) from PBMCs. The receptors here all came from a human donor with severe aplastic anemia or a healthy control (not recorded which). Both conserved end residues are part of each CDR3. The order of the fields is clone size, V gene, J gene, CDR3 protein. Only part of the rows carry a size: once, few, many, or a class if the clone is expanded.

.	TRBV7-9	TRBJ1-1	CASSNRRGNTEAFF
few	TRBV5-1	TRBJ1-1	CASHEVGNTEAFF
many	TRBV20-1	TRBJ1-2	CSARDGDRPNNYGYTF
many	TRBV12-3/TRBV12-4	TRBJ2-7	CASTLSTSGASYEQYF
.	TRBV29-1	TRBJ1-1	CSVKNTEAFF
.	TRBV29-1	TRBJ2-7	CSVGTGGNEQYF
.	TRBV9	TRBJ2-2	CASSVRVGELFF
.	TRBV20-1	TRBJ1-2	CGATKDRNYGYIF
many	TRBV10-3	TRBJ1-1	CAISGGQGGRSTEAFF
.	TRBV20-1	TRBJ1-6	CSARGPTGGGSPLHF
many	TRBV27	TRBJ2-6	CASSLLAGANVLTF
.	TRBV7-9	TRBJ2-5	CASSLVSQEETQYF
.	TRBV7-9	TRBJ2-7	CASSLELAGYEQYF
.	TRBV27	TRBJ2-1	CASSTPSGGVNEQFF
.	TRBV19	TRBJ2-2	CATSWQVNTGELFF
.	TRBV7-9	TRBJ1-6	CASSSPTGANSPLHF